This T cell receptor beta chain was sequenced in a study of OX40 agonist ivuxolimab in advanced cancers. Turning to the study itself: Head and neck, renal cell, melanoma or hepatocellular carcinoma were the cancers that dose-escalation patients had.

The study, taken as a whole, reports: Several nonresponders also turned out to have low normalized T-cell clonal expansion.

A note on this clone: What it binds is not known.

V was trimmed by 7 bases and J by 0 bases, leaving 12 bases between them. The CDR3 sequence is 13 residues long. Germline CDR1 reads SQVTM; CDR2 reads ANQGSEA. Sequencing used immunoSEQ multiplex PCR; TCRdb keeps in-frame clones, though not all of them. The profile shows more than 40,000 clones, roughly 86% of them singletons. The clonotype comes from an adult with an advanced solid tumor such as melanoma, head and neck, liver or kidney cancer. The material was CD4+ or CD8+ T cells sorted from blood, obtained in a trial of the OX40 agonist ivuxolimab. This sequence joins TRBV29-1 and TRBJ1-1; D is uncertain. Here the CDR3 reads CSAIARMNTEAFF. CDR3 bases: TGCAGCGCCATAGCGAGGATGAACACTGAAGCTTTCTTT.